This T cell receptor beta chain was sequenced in a study of blood T cell repertoires in COVID-19. Study as a whole: Both acute and convalescent COVID-19 samples were obtained from the United States, Italy and Spain. Sources were T cells, B-cell-depleted T cells, or PBMCs; the material itself was cDNA or gDNA.

Recruits, aged roughly 18 to 95 years, lived in approximately 26 US areas. Which cohort a participant joined came from the clinical history participants gave. The CDR3 runs 16 residues. Per the germline V gene, CDR1 is LGHNT and CDR2 is FRNRAP. The ends lost 6 bases at V and 7 bases at J; junction bases unmatched: 9. Method: immunoSEQ multiplex PCR; TCRdb's copy keeps in-frame clones and lacks some. The sample lists under 300,000 clones; under 95% were seen once. The chain links TRBV12-5 to TRBJ2-1; 13 nucleotides align to TRBD2. Material: PBMCs or T cells enriched from blood (not recorded which). The sequence was obtained from a woman aged 40 to 50 with acute COVID-19. CDR3: CASGPPLAGGVNEQFF. CDR3 DNA sequence: TGTGCTAGTGGACCTCCACTAGCGGGAGGGGTAAATGAGCAGTTCTTC.